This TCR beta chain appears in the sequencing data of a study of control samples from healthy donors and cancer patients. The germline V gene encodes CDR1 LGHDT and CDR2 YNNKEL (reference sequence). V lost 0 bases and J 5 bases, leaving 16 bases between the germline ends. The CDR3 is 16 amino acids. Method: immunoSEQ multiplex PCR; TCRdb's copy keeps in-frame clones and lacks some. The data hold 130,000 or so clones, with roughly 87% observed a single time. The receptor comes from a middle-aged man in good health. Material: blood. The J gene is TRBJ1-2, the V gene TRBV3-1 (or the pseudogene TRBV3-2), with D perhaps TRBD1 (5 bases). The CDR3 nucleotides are TGTGCCAGCAGCCAAGATGGCACAGGTCTCTTTTATGGCTACACCTTC. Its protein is CASSQDGTGLFYGYTF.